The clone carrying this T cell receptor beta chain was detected only once. The data stem from a study of blood T cell repertoires in COVID-19. Assay used: immunoSEQ multiplex PCR; TCRdb lists only in-frame clones, some missing. The sample consists of 95,000 to 150,000 clones, around two thirds of them appearing once. V lost 4 bases to trimming and J lost 4 bases, with 23 bases between them. Germline V gives CDR1 SGHTA, CDR2 FQGNSA. The CDR3 is 18 amino acids. The receptor comes from a woman in her seventies with acute or convalescent COVID-19. Input material: peripheral blood. The chain has TRBV7-2 and TRBJ2-1; tentative D call: TRBD1 (5 bases). CDR3 region: CASSSSPGLGHRYNEQFF. The CDR3 nucleotides are TGTGCCAGCAGCTCTTCCCCCGGGTTGGGGCACCGATACAATGAGCAGTTCTTC. The full variable domain, in which reference TRBV7-2 and TRBJ2-1 provide the parts outside the CDR3, is GAGVSQSPSNKVTEKGKDVELRCDPISGHTALYWYRQSLGQGLEFLIYFQGNSAPDKSGLPSDRFSAERTGGSVSTLTIQRTQQEDSAVYLCASSSSPGLGHRYNEQFFGPGTRLTVL.